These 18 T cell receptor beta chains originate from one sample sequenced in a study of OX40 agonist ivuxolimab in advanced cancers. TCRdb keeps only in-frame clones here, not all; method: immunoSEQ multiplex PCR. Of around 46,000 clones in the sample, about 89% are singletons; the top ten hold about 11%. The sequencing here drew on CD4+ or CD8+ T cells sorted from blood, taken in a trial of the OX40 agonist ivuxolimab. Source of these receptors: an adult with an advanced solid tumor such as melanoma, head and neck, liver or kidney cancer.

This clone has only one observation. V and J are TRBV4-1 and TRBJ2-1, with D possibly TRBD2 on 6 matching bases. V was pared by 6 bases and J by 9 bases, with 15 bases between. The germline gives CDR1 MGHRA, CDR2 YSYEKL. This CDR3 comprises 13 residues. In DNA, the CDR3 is TGCGCCAGCAGGAGGACGGGAGAAGGTGAGCAGTTCTTC. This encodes CASRRTGEGEQFF.

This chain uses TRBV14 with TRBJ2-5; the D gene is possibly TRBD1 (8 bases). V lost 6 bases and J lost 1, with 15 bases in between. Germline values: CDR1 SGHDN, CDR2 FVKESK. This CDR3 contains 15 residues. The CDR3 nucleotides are TGTGCCAGCAGTCCAACAGGGGGGGCCCAAGAGACCCAGTACTTC. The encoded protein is CASSPTGGAQETQYF.

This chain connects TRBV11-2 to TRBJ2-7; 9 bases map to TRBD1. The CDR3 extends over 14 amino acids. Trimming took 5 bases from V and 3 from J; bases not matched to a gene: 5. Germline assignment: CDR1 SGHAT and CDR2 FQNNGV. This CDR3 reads CASSPRDRVYEQYF. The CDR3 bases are TGTGCCAGCAGCCCGCGGGACAGGGTCTACGAGCAGTACTTC.

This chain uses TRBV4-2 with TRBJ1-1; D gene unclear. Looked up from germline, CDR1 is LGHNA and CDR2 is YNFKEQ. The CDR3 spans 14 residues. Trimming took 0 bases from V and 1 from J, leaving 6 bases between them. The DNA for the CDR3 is TGTGCCAGCAGCCAAGAAAGGCAGAACACTGAAGCTTTCTTT. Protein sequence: CASSQERQNTEAFF.

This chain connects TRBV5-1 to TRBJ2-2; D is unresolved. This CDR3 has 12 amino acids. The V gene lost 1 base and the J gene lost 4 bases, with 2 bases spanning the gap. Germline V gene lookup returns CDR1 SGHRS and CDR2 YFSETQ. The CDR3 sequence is CASSLSTGELFF. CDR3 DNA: TGCGCCAGCAGCTTGAGCACCGGGGAGCTGTTTTTT.

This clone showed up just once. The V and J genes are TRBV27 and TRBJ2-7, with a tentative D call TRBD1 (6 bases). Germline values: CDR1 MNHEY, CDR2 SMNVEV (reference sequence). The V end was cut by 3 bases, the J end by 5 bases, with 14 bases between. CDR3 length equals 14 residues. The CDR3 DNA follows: TGTGCCAGCAGTTTTCTGGGACACAGTCACGAGCAGTACTTC. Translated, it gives CASSFLGHSHEQYF.

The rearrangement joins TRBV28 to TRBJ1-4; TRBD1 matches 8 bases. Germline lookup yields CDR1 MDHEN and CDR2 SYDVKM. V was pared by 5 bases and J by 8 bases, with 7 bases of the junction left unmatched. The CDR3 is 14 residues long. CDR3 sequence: CASSRYRGNEKLFF. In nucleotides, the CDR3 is TGTGCCAGCAGTAGGTACAGGGGGAACGAAAAACTGTTTTTT.

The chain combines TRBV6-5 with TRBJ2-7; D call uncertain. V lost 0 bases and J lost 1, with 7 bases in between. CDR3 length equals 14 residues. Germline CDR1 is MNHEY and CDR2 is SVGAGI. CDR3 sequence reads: CASSYSALSYEQYF. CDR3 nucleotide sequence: TGTGCCAGCAGTTACTCGGCCCTATCCTACGAGCAGTACTTC.

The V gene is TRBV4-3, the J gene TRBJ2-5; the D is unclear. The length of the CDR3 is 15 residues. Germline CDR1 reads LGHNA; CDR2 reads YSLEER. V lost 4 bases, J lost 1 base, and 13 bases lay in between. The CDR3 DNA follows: TGCGCCAGCAGCCCAACGCCCGATCCCCAAGAGACCCAGTACTTC. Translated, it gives CASSPTPDPQETQYF.

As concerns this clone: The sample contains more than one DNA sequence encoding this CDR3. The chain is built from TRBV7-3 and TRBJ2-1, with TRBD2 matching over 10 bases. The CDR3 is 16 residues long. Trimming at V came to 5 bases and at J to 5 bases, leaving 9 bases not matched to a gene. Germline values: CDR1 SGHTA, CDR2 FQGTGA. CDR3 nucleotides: TGTGCCAGCAGCCTAATAGGCCTAGCGGGGGACAATGAGCAGTTCTTC. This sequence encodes CASSLIGLAGDNEQFF.

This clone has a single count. The CDR3 sequence is CASSLWLTGSNQPQHF. The CDR3 bases are TGCGCCAGCAGCCTCTGGCTGACAGGGAGTAATCAGCCCCAGCATTTT. V is TRBV4-3 and J is TRBJ1-5; 7 bases align to TRBD1. V lost 4 bases and J lost 4; bases outside the gene matches: 10. The CDR3 spans 16 residues. Germline lookup yields CDR1 LGHNA and CDR2 YSLEER.

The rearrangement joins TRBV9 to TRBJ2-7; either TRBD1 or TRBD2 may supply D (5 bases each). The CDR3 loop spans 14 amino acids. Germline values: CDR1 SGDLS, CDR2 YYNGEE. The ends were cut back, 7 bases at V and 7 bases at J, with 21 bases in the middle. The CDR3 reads CASLPGMGPGEQYF. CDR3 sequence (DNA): TGTGCCAGCCTCCCCGGAATGGGGCCGGGGGAGCAGTACTTC.

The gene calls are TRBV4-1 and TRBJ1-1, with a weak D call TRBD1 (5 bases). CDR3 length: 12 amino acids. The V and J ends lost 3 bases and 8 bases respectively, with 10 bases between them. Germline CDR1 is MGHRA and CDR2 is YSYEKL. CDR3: CASSQGGIEAFF. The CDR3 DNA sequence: TGCGCCAGCAGCCAGGGGGGGATCGAAGCTTTCTTT.

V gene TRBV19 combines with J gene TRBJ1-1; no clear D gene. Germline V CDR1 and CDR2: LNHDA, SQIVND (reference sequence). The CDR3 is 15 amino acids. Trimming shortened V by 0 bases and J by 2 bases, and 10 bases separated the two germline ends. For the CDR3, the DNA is TGTGCCAGTAGTATAGATCGAGAAGGCAACACTGAAGCTTTCTTT. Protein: CASSIDREGNTEAFF. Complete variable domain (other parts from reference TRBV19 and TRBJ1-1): DGGITQSPKYLFRKEGQNVTLSCEQNLNHDAMYWYRQDPGQGLRLIYYSQIVNDFQKGDIAEGYSVSREKKESFPLTVTSAQKNPTAFYLCASSIDREGNTEAFFGQGTRLTVV.

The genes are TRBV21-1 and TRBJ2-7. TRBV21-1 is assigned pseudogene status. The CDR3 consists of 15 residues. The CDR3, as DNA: TGTGCCAGCAGAACACGATTACACGTGTTAGACGAGCAGTACTTC. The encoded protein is CASRTRLHVLDEQYF.

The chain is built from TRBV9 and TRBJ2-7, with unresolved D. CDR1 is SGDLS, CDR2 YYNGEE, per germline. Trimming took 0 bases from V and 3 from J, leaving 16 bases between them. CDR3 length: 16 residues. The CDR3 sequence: CASSVGSRNPDYEQYF. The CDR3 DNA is TGTGCCAGCAGCGTAGGATCCCGTAATCCCGACTACGAGCAGTACTTC.

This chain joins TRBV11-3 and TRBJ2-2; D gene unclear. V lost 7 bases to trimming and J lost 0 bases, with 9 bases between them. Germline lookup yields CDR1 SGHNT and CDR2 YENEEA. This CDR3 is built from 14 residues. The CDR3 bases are TGTGCCAGCACCCACGACACGAACACCGGGGAGCTGTTTTTT. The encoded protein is CASTHDTNTGELFF.

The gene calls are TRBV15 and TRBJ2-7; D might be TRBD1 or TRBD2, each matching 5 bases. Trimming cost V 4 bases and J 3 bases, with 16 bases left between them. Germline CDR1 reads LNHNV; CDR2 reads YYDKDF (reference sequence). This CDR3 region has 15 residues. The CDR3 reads CATSTSSGTVYEQYF. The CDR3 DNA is TGTGCCACCAGCACATCCTCCGGGACCGTCTACGAGCAGTACTTC.